Presented here are 11 T cell receptor beta chains from one specimen sequenced in a study of OX40 agonist ivuxolimab in advanced cancers. The table came from immunoSEQ multiplex PCR; TCRdb's copy has only in-frame clones and leaves some out. The profile shows about 24,000 clones, about four fifths of them singletons. This specimen consisted of CD4+ or CD8+ T cells sorted from blood, obtained in a trial of the OX40 agonist ivuxolimab. The receptors shown here come from an adult with an advanced solid tumor such as melanoma, head and neck, liver or kidney cancer.

The table lists this clone with a count of one. The V gene is TRBV18, the J gene TRBJ2-2; 8 positions match TRBD1. The CDR3 runs 21 residues. Germline CDR1 is KGHSH and CDR2 is LQKENI. Germline trimming cut 5 bases from V and 5 bases from J; bases unmatched to any gene: 25. This chain's CDR3 is CASSISGTGLRGPRFTGELFF. DNA of the CDR3: TGTGCCAGCTCAATATCCGGGACAGGACTGAGGGGGCCACGGTTTACCGGGGAGCTGTTTTTT.

The genes are TRBV7-9 and TRBJ2-7; 7 bases match TRBD2. The germline gives CDR1 SEHNR, CDR2 FQNEAQ (reference sequence). The trim removed 1 base at V and 9 bases at J, leaving 3 bases unmatched. This CDR3 contains 12 residues. CDR3 region: CASSLVGGGQYF. CDR3 nucleotides: TGTGCCAGCAGCTTAGTTGGCGGGGGGCAGTACTTC.

CDR3 amino acids: CASSVQQETQYF. CDR3 sequence (DNA): TGTGCCAGCAGTGTACAACAAGAGACCCAGTACTTC. The chain uses TRBV6-6 and TRBJ2-5; unclear D gene. Trimming removed 5 bases from V and 2 bases from J, with 6 bases in between. This CDR3 spans 12 amino acids. Germline assignment: CDR1 MNHNY and CDR2 SVGAGI (reference sequence).

This chain links TRBV9 with TRBJ2-7; D is unclear. V gave up 0 bases and J gave up 0 bases, with 7 bases separating them. Germline CDR1 and CDR2: SGDLS and YYNGEE. The length of the CDR3 is 14 residues. The CDR3 coding sequence is TGTGCCAGCAGCGTAGGCCCGCCCTCCTACGAGCAGTACTTC. It encodes CASSVGPPSYEQYF.

J is TRBJ2-6 and V is TRBV2; D call uncertain. The CDR3 consists of 16 residues. The germline gives CDR1 SNHLY, CDR2 FYNNEI. Trimming cost V 2 bases and J 0 bases, with 8 bases left between them. In DNA, the CDR3 is TGTGCCAGCAGTGAAAGGAGTCTCTCTGGGGCCAACGTCCTGACTTTC. Amino acids: CASSERSLSGANVLTF.

This clone has a handful of counts. The gene calls are TRBV4-3 and TRBJ1-2, with D unresolved. Germline loops: CDR1 LGHNA, CDR2 YSLEER. The CDR3 covers 15 residues. Trimming shortened V by 0 bases and J by 0 bases, and 8 bases separated the two germline ends. The DNA for the CDR3 is TGCGCCAGCAGCCAAGATACCGGTACTAACTATGGCTACACCTTC. Translating it yields CASSQDTGTNYGYTF.

The rearrangement uses TRBV11-3 and TRBJ1-4; 8 bases are shared with TRBD1. CDR3 length: 15 residues. The junction had 2 bases not matched to a gene; V was cut back by 5 bases and J by 0 bases. Per the germline V gene, CDR1 is SGHNT and CDR2 is YENEEA. The CDR3 DNA reads as TGTGCCAGCAGCCCAGGGGGCCCAACTAATGAAAAACTGTTTTTT. It codes for CASSPGGPTNEKLFF.

This chain links TRBV6-5 with TRBJ1-2, with D uncertain. The germline V and J ends were trimmed by 6 bases and 7 bases, with 9 bases remaining between them. The CDR3 totals 11 residues. Germline assignment: CDR1 MNHEY and CDR2 SVGAGI. The DNA for the CDR3 is TGTGCCAGCAGGGTAGGGAGTGGCTACACCTTC. Its translation: CASRVGSGYTF.

The gene calls are TRBV7-2 and TRBJ1-3; TRBD1 aligns across 7 bases. The CDR3 has 13 residues. The J segment lost 4 bases and the V segment lost 5 bases, leaving 2 bases of the junction unmatched. The germline V gene has CDR1 SGHTA and CDR2 FQGNSA. CDR3 loop: CASSPGGGNTIYF. As DNA, the CDR3 is TGTGCCAGCAGCCCAGGGGGGGGAAACACCATATATTTT.

This chain uses TRBV5-1 with TRBJ2-2; 8 positions match TRBD2. V shed 2 bases and J 6 bases; nucleotides not matched to a gene: 9. CDR1 and CDR2 (germline): SGHRS, YFSETQ. The CDR3 totals 16 residues. The CDR3 protein is CASSLVTSALSGELFF. The DNA for the CDR3 is TGCGCCAGCAGCTTAGTGACTAGCGCCCTATCCGGGGAGCTGTTTTTT.

The chain couples TRBV5-1 to TRBJ2-5, with 10 bases fitting TRBD1. This CDR3 is 16 amino acids long. Trimming at V came to 4 bases and at J to 5 bases, leaving 11 bases not matched to a gene. The V gene's germline CDR1 is SGHRS and CDR2 YFSETQ. CDR3 residues: CASSPGGTGVMETQYF. The CDR3 DNA reads as TGCGCCAGCAGCCCGGGAGGGACAGGGGTAATGGAGACCCAGTACTTC.